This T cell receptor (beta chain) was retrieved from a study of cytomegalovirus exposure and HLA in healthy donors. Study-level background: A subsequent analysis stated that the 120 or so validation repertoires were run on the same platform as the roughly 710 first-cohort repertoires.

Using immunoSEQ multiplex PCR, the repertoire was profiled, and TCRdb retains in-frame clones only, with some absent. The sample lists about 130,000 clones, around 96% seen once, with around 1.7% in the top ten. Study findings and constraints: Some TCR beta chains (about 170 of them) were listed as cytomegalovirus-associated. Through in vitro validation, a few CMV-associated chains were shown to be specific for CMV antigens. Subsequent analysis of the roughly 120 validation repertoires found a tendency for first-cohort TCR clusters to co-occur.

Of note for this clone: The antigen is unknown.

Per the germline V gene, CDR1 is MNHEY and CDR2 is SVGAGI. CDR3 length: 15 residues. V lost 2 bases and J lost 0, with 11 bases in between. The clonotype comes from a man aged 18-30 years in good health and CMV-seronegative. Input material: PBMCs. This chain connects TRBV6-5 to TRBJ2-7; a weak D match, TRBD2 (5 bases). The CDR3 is CASSYERMSSYEQYF. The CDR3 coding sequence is TGTGCCAGCAGTTACGAGCGGATGAGCTCCTACGAGCAGTACTTC.